A selection of T cell receptor beta chains follows, all from one sample in a study of control samples from healthy donors and cancer patients. Clones were sequenced by immunoSEQ multiplex PCR, and TCRdb holds only the in-frame ones, with some missing. This sample has some 120,000 clones, with 85% to 90% found just once. The sample was PBMCs. All receptors come from a woman between 50 and 59 years old with colorectal cancer. The CDR3 runs from the conserved cysteine through the conserved F or W. The D gene is left open where the match is weak. Clone size, where shown, is once, few, many, or a class for clones that have expanded.

J gene: TRBJ2-1; clone size: NA; D gene: TRBD2; V gene: TRBV7-2; CDR3 DNA: TGTGCCAGCAGCTTAGGGTTTCGCGGGAGTGGTCTCAATGAGCAGTTCTTC; CDR3 protein: CASSLGFRGSGLNEQFF
J gene: TRBJ1-5; clone size: NA; D gene: NA; V gene: TRBV4-1; CDR3 DNA: TGCGCCAGCACCCAATCTGGGACTAACAATCAGCCCCAGCATTTT; CDR3 protein: CASTQSGTNNQPQHF
J gene: TRBJ2-2; clone size: NA; D gene: TRBD1; V gene: TRBV19; CDR3 DNA: TGTGCCAGCCGGGACAGGAGAAACACCGGGGAGCTGTTTTTT; CDR3 protein: CASRDRRNTGELFF
J gene: TRBJ2-3; clone size: NA; D gene: TRBD2; V gene: TRBV29-1; CDR3 DNA: TGCAGCGTTTCCCAAGTAGGGGGACTAGGAACAGATACGCAGTATTTT; CDR3 protein: CSVSQVGGLGTDTQYF
J gene: TRBJ2-3; clone size: NA; D gene: NA; V gene: TRBV20-1; CDR3 DNA: TGCAGTGCTAGTCCAGAGTGGAGCACAGATACGCAGTATTTT; CDR3 protein: CSASPEWSTDTQYF
J gene: TRBJ2-1; clone size: NA; D gene: NA; V gene: TRBV24-1; CDR3 DNA: TGTGCCACCAGTGATCCCGGTGTAGGAGAATTCTACAATGAGCAGTTCTTC; CDR3 protein: CATSDPGVGEFYNEQFF
J gene: TRBJ2-7; clone size: NA; D gene: TRBD2; V gene: TRBV3-1/TRBV3-2; CDR3 DNA: TGTGCCAGCAGCCAAGATGCGGGGGAATCGCAGTACTTC; CDR3 protein: CASSQDAGESQYF
J gene: TRBJ1-1; clone size: once; D gene: NA; V gene: TRBV6-5; CDR3 DNA: TGTGCCAGCACACGGGGCACTGAAGCTTTCTTT; CDR3 protein: CASTRGTEAFF
J gene: TRBJ1-1; clone size: NA; D gene: NA; V gene: TRBV5-1; CDR3 DNA: TGCGCCAGCAGTTCTCATCGGGGGGAGAACACTGAAGCTTTCTTT; CDR3 protein: CASSSHRGENTEAFF
J gene: TRBJ2-1; clone size: NA; D gene: NA; V gene: TRBV5-1; CDR3 DNA: TGCGCCAGCAGCCCCCAAGTGAACTCCTACAATGAGCAGTTCTTC; CDR3 protein: CASSPQVNSYNEQFF
J gene: TRBJ1-5; clone size: NA; D gene: NA; V gene: TRBV28; CDR3 DNA: TGTGCCAGCAGGTCTCAGGGACCCACTTTTGTTCAGGTCAATCAGCCCCAGCATTTT; CDR3 protein: CASRSQGPTFVQVNQPQHF
J gene: TRBJ2-5; clone size: NA; D gene: NA; V gene: TRBV6-7; CDR3 DNA: TGTGCCTGTGGAGGGGGAAAGGAGACCCAGTACTTC; CDR3 protein: CACGGGKETQYF
J gene: TRBJ1-2; clone size: once; D gene: NA; V gene: TRBV3-1/TRBV3-2; CDR3 DNA: TGTGCCAGCAGCCAAGATGTAGCTAACTATGGCTACACCTTC; CDR3 protein: CASSQDVANYGYTF
J gene: TRBJ1-5; clone size: once; D gene: NA; V gene: TRBV15; CDR3 DNA: TGTGCCACCAGGCAGGGCAGGGCCAATCAGCCCCAGCATTTT; CDR3 protein: CATRQGRANQPQHF
J gene: TRBJ1-1; clone size: NA; D gene: NA; V gene: TRBV12-3/TRBV12-4; CDR3 DNA: TGTGCCAGCAGCTTACAGGCGCTCACTGAAGCTTTCTTT; CDR3 protein: CASSLQALTEAFF
J gene: TRBJ2-3; clone size: NA; D gene: NA; V gene: TRBV14; CDR3 DNA: TGTGCCAGCAGCCCGAGGGGTTATACGCAGTATTTT; CDR3 protein: CASSPRGYTQYF
J gene: TRBJ2-3; clone size: once; D gene: TRBD1; V gene: TRBV6-6; CDR3 DNA: TGTGCCAGCAGACAGGGACAGGAACTCACAGATACGCAGTATTTT; CDR3 protein: CASRQGQELTDTQYF
J gene: TRBJ1-1; clone size: once; D gene: NA; V gene: TRBV6-1; CDR3 DNA: TGTGCCAGCAGTGAAGCGGGCCTCGGCAGGGCCACTGAAGCTTTCTTT; CDR3 protein: CASSEAGLGRATEAFF
J gene: TRBJ2-7; clone size: NA; D gene: NA; V gene: TRBV19; CDR3 DNA: TGTGCCAGTAGTTCATTGGGGAGCTCCTACGAGCAGTACTTC; CDR3 protein: CASSSLGSSYEQYF
J gene: TRBJ2-1; clone size: NA; D gene: NA; V gene: TRBV24-1; CDR3 DNA: TGTGCCACCTCCCGGGAGAGTAAGCAGTTCTTC; CDR3 protein: CATSRESKQFF
J gene: TRBJ2-1; clone size: NA; D gene: NA; V gene: TRBV27; CDR3 DNA: TGTGCCAGCAGTCTACTCACTGGCGAGCAGTTCTTC; CDR3 protein: CASSLLTGEQFF
J gene: TRBJ2-1; clone size: NA; D gene: TRBD2; V gene: TRBV9; CDR3 DNA: TGTGCCAGCAGCGTAGAGGCTAGCGGGGTCCTGGGGGAGCAGTTCTTC; CDR3 protein: CASSVEASGVLGEQFF
J gene: TRBJ1-2; clone size: NA; D gene: NA; V gene: TRBV5-4; CDR3 DNA: TGTGCCAGCAGCGAGGACTCCCGAGCATATGGCTACACCTTC; CDR3 protein: CASSEDSRAYGYTF
J gene: TRBJ2-2; clone size: NA; D gene: TRBD2; V gene: TRBV5-4; CDR3 DNA: TGTGCCAGCAGCTTAGGAGCGGGGGGGAACACCGGGGAGCTGTTTTTT; CDR3 protein: CASSLGAGGNTGELFF
J gene: TRBJ1-2; clone size: NA; D gene: NA; V gene: TRBV12-3/TRBV12-4; CDR3 DNA: TGTGCCAGCAGTTTCGGCAGGGTGTATGGCTACACCTTC; CDR3 protein: CASSFGRVYGYTF
J gene: TRBJ1-1; clone size: NA; D gene: TRBD1; V gene: TRBV27; CDR3 DNA: TGTGCCAGCAGTGCCCGGACAGGGTTCACTGAAGCTTTCTTT; CDR3 protein: CASSARTGFTEAFF
J gene: TRBJ2-3; clone size: NA; D gene: NA; V gene: TRBV6-5; CDR3 DNA: TGTGCCAGCAGTTACGGGGGCGGGGGCACAGATACGCAGTATTTT; CDR3 protein: CASSYGGGGTDTQYF
J gene: TRBJ2-7; clone size: few; D gene: NA; V gene: TRBV28; CDR3 DNA: TGTGCCAGCAGTTTCTCGACTGGGAGCTCCTACGAGCAGTACTTC; CDR3 protein: CASSFSTGSSYEQYF